What follows is one T cell receptor (beta chain) and its context. Authors' processing steps: Amplification with reference gene primers provided the estimates of nucleated cell counts. The data were produced by immunoSEQ multiplex PCR, yet TCRdb's version contains in-frame clones alone and is incomplete. V, J and clone size reflect that table, while D and trimming were determined from the DNA. The sample shows 250,000 or so clones, around 89% of them seen only once. This sample was included in a study of blood T cell repertoires in COVID-19. V was pared by 1 base and J by 8 bases, with 3 bases between. The germline CDR1 and CDR2 sequences are LGHNA and YSLEER. This CDR3 is 12 amino acids long. For recovered donors of Cohort 3, there were two negative PCRs, clearance, or symptom resolution.

The sequenced sample consisted of PBMCs or T cells enriched from blood (not recorded which). This receptor was obtained from a middle-aged man who had recovered from COVID-19. This chain links TRBV4-3 with TRBJ1-6; no clear D gene. The CDR3 nucleotides read TGCGCCAGCAGCCAAGTAGATTCACCCCTCCACTTT. This sequence encodes CASSQVDSPLHF.